This TCR beta chain was found in a study of blood T cells in healthy people across ages. Deletions cut 0 bases from V and 4 bases from J, with 13 bases between. CDR1 and CDR2 from the germline V gene are SGHRS and YFSETQ. There are 15 residues in the CDR3. Primed by a sample-barcoded 5' primer and a J-beta primer mix, a second PCR proceeded for roughly 7 to 12 cycles. TCRdb re-called the 5' RACE reads through MiXCR, storing one row per CDR3 protein. Among fewer than 800,000 distinct CDR3 sequences listed, about 34% were seen once. The TCR was taken from a woman of 80 years or more in good health. The genes are TRBV5-1 and TRBJ1-2; D is undetermined. The source material was blood. In nucleotides, the CDR3 is TGCGCCAGCAGCTTGGCCGGTTCAGGCGCCTATGGCTACACCTTC. Translated: CASSLAGSGAYGYTF.